This passage covers 13 T cell receptor beta chains from one sample sequenced in a study of CXCR3-negative and CXCR3-positive naive CD8 T cells. With UMI labels, 5' RACE was used to prepare the TRB cDNA libraries. TCRdb processed the 5' RACE reads again and assigns one entry to each CDR3 protein, with no DNA. The sample table includes about 130,000 distinct CDR3 sequences. Sequencing was carried out using naive CXCR3- CD8+ T cells from blood. This sample's subset: CD45RO-CCR7+CD27+CD95- naive CD8+ T cells lacking CXCR3 (TNR3-). The receptors shown here come from a human donor in good health. Some clones in this sample may be carry-over from other donors' samples.

The rearrangement links TRBV28 to TRBJ2-1; TCRdb's D gene call, TRBD1, goes unchecked for lack of DNA. From germline, CDR1 is MDHEN and CDR2 SYDVKM. This CDR3 spans 16 amino acids. CDR3 amino acids: CASSGAQGATYNEQFF.

The CDR3: CASSQSGAGTGVDEQFF. The rearrangement links TRBV4-1 to TRBJ2-1; TCRdb's D call, TRBD1, is unchecked because there is no DNA. In germline, CDR1 is MGHRA, CDR2 YSYEKL. This CDR3 is 17 amino acids long.

The rearrangement joins TRBV28 to TRBJ2-3; TCRdb indicates TRBD1, and absent DNA this call remains unverified. The CDR3 is made up of 15 amino acids. Germline V lookup: CDR1 MDHEN, CDR2 SYDVKM. The CDR3 spells CASRATGPGTDTQYF.

This chain joins TRBV6-4 and TRBJ2-3; TCRdb returns TRBD2, unconfirmable since there is no DNA. The germline V gene encodes CDR1 MRHNA and CDR2 SNTAGT. The CDR3 spans 15 residues. The CDR3 region is CASSTAGGETDTQYF.

The rearrangement joins TRBV15 to TRBJ2-5; TCRdb's D call of TRBD1 is untestable without DNA. The length of the CDR3 is 14 residues. Germline assignment: CDR1 LNHNV and CDR2 YYDKDF (reference sequence). CDR3 region: CATSMDRGQETQYF.

This rearrangement joins TRBV5-1 to TRBJ2-5. Germline values: CDR1 SGHRS, CDR2 YFSETQ. This CDR3 has 16 amino acids. This chain's CDR3 is CASSLPNDAEQETQYF. Supplemented by reference TRBV5-1 and TRBJ2-5, the full variable domain reads KAGVTQTPRYLIKTRGQQVTLSCSPISGHRSVSWYQQTPGQGLQFLFEYFSETQRNKGNFPGRFSGRQFSNSRSEMNVSTLELGDSALYLCASSLPNDAEQETQYFGPGTRLLVL.

The chain joins TRBV7-9 to TRBJ2-4; TCRdb outputs TRBD2, but without DNA this stays unchecked. The CDR3 runs 16 residues. Germline-derived CDR1 and CDR2 are SEHNR and FQNEAQ (reference sequence). The chain's CDR3 is CASSSRPAGEANIQYF.

V usage is TRBV20-1 and J usage is TRBJ2-7; TCRdb indicates TRBD1, and absent DNA this call remains unverified. This CDR3 is 15 amino acids long. The germline gives CDR1 DFQATT, CDR2 SNEGSKA (reference sequence). The CDR3 protein is CSARPRAGGSYEQYF.

The chain joins TRBV15 to TRBJ1-1. Germline V gene data show CDR1 as LNHNV and CDR2 as YYDKDF (reference sequence). The CDR3 consists of 13 residues. The CDR3 region is CATSEGMNTEAFF.

The chain couples TRBV5-1 to TRBJ2-7; TCRdb proposes TRBD1, but this gene call is untestable without DNA. This CDR3 contains 15 residues. Germline V CDR1 and CDR2: SGHRS, YFSETQ. This CDR3 is CASRRTGTGVEEQYF. The full variable domain, completed using reference TRBV5-1 and TRBJ2-7, is KAGVTQTPRYLIKTRGQQVTLSCSPISGHRSVSWYQQTPGQGLQFLFEYFSETQRNKGNFPGRFSGRQFSNSRSEMNVSTLELGDSALYLCASRRTGTGVEEQYFGPGTRLTVT.

CDR3: CASRTGLAGIYEQYF. This chain links TRBV6-2 or TRBV6-3 with TRBJ2-7; the D call of TRBD2 rests on TCRdb alone, since no DNA is present to check it. Germline CDR1 reads MNHEY; CDR2 reads SVGEGT. This CDR3 is 15 amino acids long.

The chain couples TRBV5-6 to TRBJ2-7. CDR1 and CDR2 from the germline V gene are SGHDT and YYEEEE. The CDR3 has 14 amino acids. CDR3 sequence reads: CASSLRWLNTEQYF. The full variable domain, rest sourced from reference TRBV5-6 and TRBJ2-7, is DAGVTQSPTHLIKTRGQQVTLRCSPKSGHDTVSWYQQALGQGPQFIFQYYEEEERQRGNFPDRFSGHQFPNYSSELNVNALLLGDSALYLCASSLRWLNTEQYFGPGTRLTVT.

This sequence joins TRBV29-1 and TRBJ2-5; absent DNA, TCRdb's TRBD1 call cannot be checked. The CDR3 runs to 13 residues. The V gene's germline CDR1 is SQVTM and CDR2 ANQGSEA. The CDR3 sequence is CSVEGGTQETQYF.